These T cell receptor beta chains were read from a single sample in a study of blood T cell repertoires in COVID-19. Only in-frame clones appear in the TCRdb table, and some are missing; sequencing was by immunoSEQ multiplex PCR. Here the sample spans some 150,000 clones, around four fifths being singletons. Sequencing was carried out using peripheral blood. The receptors were sampled from a woman in her forties with active or convalescent COVID-19. CDR3s include the opening cysteine and the closing phenylalanine or tryptophan. D genes are given only for firm matches. For some rows the clone size is stated as once, few or many, or as a class when expanded; others skip it.

TRBJ1-2 TRBD1 once TRBV6-2/TRBV6-3 CASSPKRTGDGYTF TGTGCCAGCAGCCCTAAGAGGACAGGGGATGGCTACACCTTC
TRBJ2-1 TRBD2 - TRBV30 CAWRFISGRQDNEQFF TGTGCCTGGAGATTTATTAGCGGGAGGCAGGACAATGAGCAGTTCTTC
TRBJ1-4 - - TRBV5-4 CASSPGATNEKLFF TGTGCCAGCAGCCCCGGGGCAACTAATGAAAAACTGTTTTTT
TRBJ2-5 TRBD2 - TRBV4-1 CASSRKARGLREAETQYF TGCGCCAGCAGCCGCAAAGCCCGGGGTTTGCGGGAGGCAGAGACCCAGTACTTC
TRBJ2-4 - many TRBV3-1/TRBV3-2 CASSQEGAIQYF TGTGCCAGCAGCCAAGAGGGGGCGATTCAGTACTTC
TRBJ2-7 TRBD1 - TRBV27 CASRDRSNEQYF TGTGCCAGCCGGGACAGGTCCAACGAGCAGTACTTC
TRBJ2-3 TRBD2 - TRBV9 CASSVAGLAASTDTQYF TGTGCCAGCAGCGTAGCTGGACTAGCGGCTAGCACAGATACGCAGTATTTT
TRBJ2-3 TRBD1 - TRBV19 CASSSPGTGGTDTQYF TGTGCCAGTAGTAGCCCCGGGACAGGGGGAACAGATACGCAGTATTTT
TRBJ2-1 TRBD1 once TRBV6-4 CASSGSRTGANEQFF TGTGCCAGCAGTGGATCGCGGACAGGGGCCAATGAGCAGTTCTTC
TRBJ1-3 TRBD1 - TRBV6-5 CASSRTGTSGNTIYF TGTGCCAGCAGTCGGACAGGGACCTCTGGAAACACCATATATTTT
TRBJ2-7 TRBD1 - TRBV3-1/TRBV3-2 CASSLLPGTGHEQYF TGTGCCAGCAGCCTCCTCCCAGGGACAGGGCACGAGCAGTACTTC
TRBJ2-7 TRBD1 few TRBV11-2 CASSLGQGTYEQYF TGTGCCAGCAGCTTGGGACAGGGGACCTACGAGCAGTACTTC
TRBJ1-2 - - TRBV5-1 CASSLGGGGGAGYTF TGCGCCAGCAGCTTGGGAGGTGGCGGGGGAGCCGGCTACACCTTC
TRBJ1-1 TRBD1 - TRBV10-2 CASNQGATEAFF TGCGCCAGCAATCAGGGGGCCACTGAAGCTTTCTTT
TRBJ1-5 - - TRBV5-1 CASSLAPNQPQHF TGCGCCAGCAGCTTGGCCCCTAATCAGCCCCAGCATTTT
TRBJ1-2 - - TRBV6-6 CASSYLDSSNYGYTF TGTGCCAGCAGTTACCTTGACAGCTCTAACTATGGCTACACCTTC
TRBJ2-3 TRBD1 - TRBV4-3 CASSQEWDRYPEYTQYF TGCGCCAGCAGCCAAGAATGGGACAGGTATCCAGAGTATACGCAGTATTTT